The 2 T cell receptor beta chains presented below share a single source sample, sequenced in a study of CD8 T cells in ankylosing spondylitis. The study's findings and limits: Ankylosing spondylitis blood seemed to carry a telltale TCR beta motif made of several highly homologous variants.

For these TCRs, the target antigens are not known. MiXCR, applied by TCRdb to the 5' RACE reads, yields one record per CDR3 protein. The sample contains over 700,000 distinct CDR3 sequences, 19% of which appear only once. The sequenced sample consisted of blood, either unsorted or a sorted T cell fraction (not recorded which). These receptors were collected from a male donor with ankylosing spondylitis.

The table lists this clonotype with a few counts. V and J are TRBV12-3 or TRBV12-4 and TRBJ1-2; the match to TRBD1 covers 10 bases. This CDR3 is built from 16 residues. The V and J ends lost 4 bases and 8 bases, in that order; junction bases with no gene match: 13. CDR3 nucleotides: TGTGCCAGCAGTTCATTCGCCGGGACAGGGGAGAACGGCTACACCTTC. This encodes CASSSFAGTGENGYTF.

This clonotype was detected ten times or more. The chain combines TRBV6-6 with TRBJ1-1; perhaps TRBD1 as D (5 bases). In germline, CDR1 is MNHNY, CDR2 SVGAGI (reference sequence). The CDR3 contains 13 residues. The ends were cut back, 5 bases at V and 5 bases at J, with 12 bases in the middle. Here the CDR3 DNA reads TGTGCCAGCAGTGCCAGGGAGGGGACTGAAGCTTTCTTT. Residues: CASSAREGTEAFF.